The 27 T cell receptor beta chains below all came from one sample that was sequenced in a study of CD8+ T cells in alopecia areata (dated by TCRdb to about 2018). Receptors were amplified or captured by the immunoSEQ multiplex PCR assay. To provide template for TCR sequencing, every sample had RNA extracted and reverse transcribed into cDNA. TCRdb mirrors the immuneACCESS table, restricted to in-frame sequences. Some clones are absent from its copies; in checked studies, under half trace to an unresolved V gene, and the reason for the others is unknown. In all, the sample holds some 160,000 clones, and approximately 65% of those were seen once. The ten largest clonotypes hold about 38% of the sample. Material: CD8+ T cells sorted from blood. These receptors originate from a human donor in good health.

This clone was picked up a small number of times. The J gene is TRBJ1-1, the V gene TRBV5-1, with unresolved D. V lost 5 bases and J 1 base, leaving 12 bases between the germline ends. CDR1 and CDR2 (germline): SGHRS, YFSETQ. The CDR3 is 14 residues long. Written as DNA, the CDR3 is TGCGCCAGCAGTCCCGTCGGCAGGAACACTGAAGCTTTCTTT. Translated: CASSPVGRNTEAFF.

Worth noting for this clone: A far more abundant clone sits one base away, making this likely a read error. The chain joins TRBV25-1 to TRBJ2-7, with 8 bases fitting TRBD1. Germline CDR1 is MGHDK and CDR2 is SYGVNS. With 3 bases clipped from V and 7 bases from J, the junction kept 14 bases outside the gene matches. The CDR3 runs 16 residues. CDR3: CASSEPRTGTLDEQYF. CDR3 DNA: TGTGCCAGCAGTGAGCCTCGGACAGGGACTCTGGATGAGCAGTACTTC.

This clone has just a few counts. The chain joins TRBV2 to TRBJ2-2; D gene uncertain. Trimming took off 3 bases at V and 4 bases at J, with 6 bases between the two ends. Looked up from germline, CDR1 is SNHLY and CDR2 is FYNNEI. CDR3 length: 13 residues. CDR3 residues: CASSDSGTGELFF. The CDR3 DNA sequence: TGTGCCAGCAGTGACTCGGGCACCGGGGAGCTGTTTTTT.

The V call is TRBV7-3, the J call TRBJ2-1; D uncertain. Germline V gene data show CDR1 as SGHTA and CDR2 as FQGTGA. The CDR3 runs 13 residues. V gave up 2 bases and J gave up 8 bases, with 10 bases separating them. The DNA of the CDR3 is TGTGCCAGCAGCTTATCCGTACTCGATGAGCAGTTCTTC. Translated, it gives CASSLSVLDEQFF.

V gene TRBV30 combines with J gene TRBJ1-5; a weak D match, TRBD1 (5 bases). The V and J ends lost 2 bases and 3 bases respectively, with 14 bases between them. Germline V lookup: CDR1 GTSNPN, CDR2 SVGIG (reference sequence). The CDR3 runs to 15 residues. The CDR3 spells CAWSHGEGSNQPQHF. Here the CDR3 DNA reads TGTGCCTGGAGTCACGGGGAGGGGTCCAATCAGCCCCAGCATTTT. The full variable domain, its missing parts supplied by reference TRBV30 and TRBJ1-5, is SQTIHQWPATLVQPVGSPLSLECTVEGTSNPNLYWYRQAAGRGLQLLFYSVGIGQISSEVPQNLSASRPQDRQFILSSKKLLLSDSGFYLCAWSHGEGSNQPQHFGDGTRLSIL.

J is TRBJ2-7 and V is TRBV7-9; 9 nucleotides line up with TRBD1. From germline, CDR1 is SEHNR and CDR2 FQNEAQ (reference sequence). V gave up 4 bases and J gave up 1 base; unmatched junction bases: 2. The CDR3 consists of 14 residues. The CDR3 nucleotides read TGTGCCAGCAGCTGGACAGGGGTTTCCTACGAGCAGTACTTC. This sequence encodes CASSWTGVSYEQYF.

The chain carries TRBV6-6 and TRBJ2-7; possibly TRBD1 for D (5 bases). Trimming left V 4 bases short and J 3 bases short, with 13 bases between. Germline V CDR1 and CDR2: MNHNY, SVGAGI (reference sequence). This CDR3 contains 14 residues. The CDR3 DNA reads TGTGCCAGCAGTTTAATTGCCACAGGCTACGAGCAGTACTTC. This sequence encodes CASSLIATGYEQYF.

This clone was seen a few times. The chain employs TRBV7-8 and TRBJ2-1; 9 bases match TRBD1. The CDR3 extends over 16 amino acids. V gave up 5 bases and J gave up 4 bases; unmatched junction bases: 9. Germline CDR1 reads SGHVS; CDR2 reads FQNEAQ. This CDR3 reads CASSHGQGHAYNEQFF. The CDR3 coding sequence is TGTGCCAGCAGCCATGGACAGGGGCATGCTTACAATGAGCAGTTCTTC.

This clone was seen a few times. The chain couples TRBV28 to TRBJ2-2; no clear D gene. Germline V lookup: CDR1 MDHEN, CDR2 SYDVKM. V was shortened by 2 bases and J by 6 bases, with 13 bases between the two germline ends. The CDR3 consists of 15 residues. CDR3 in amino acids: CASSLGGSMAGELFF. DNA for the CDR3: TGTGCCAGCAGTTTAGGCGGATCTATGGCCGGGGAGCTGTTTTTT.

This clone has more than one count but fewer than ten. The genes are TRBV29-1 and TRBJ1-1, with D perhaps matching TRBD1 (5 bases). The CDR3 sequence is 12 residues long. CDR1 and CDR2 from the germline V gene are SQVTM and ANQGSEA. V lost 4 bases and J 6 bases, leaving 12 bases between the germline ends. CDR3 sequence (DNA): TGCAGCGTTGTATGGGGGGTTGCTGAAGCTTTCTTT. This gives the protein CSVVWGVAEAFF.

The gene calls are TRBV25-1 and TRBJ2-5, with D unresolved. V was cut by 10 bases and J by 4 bases, with 13 bases left in between. The germline CDR1 and CDR2 sequences are MGHDK and SYGVNS. The CDR3 spans 12 residues. CDR3 amino acids: CATEEGSETQYF. CDR3 bases: TGTGCCACCGAAGAAGGTTCAGAGACCCAGTACTTC.

V gene TRBV25-1 combines with J gene TRBJ2-3; D uncertain. Germline CDR1 is MGHDK and CDR2 is SYGVNS. V was trimmed by 0 bases and J by 1 base, leaving 11 bases between them. CDR3 length: 16 amino acids. The CDR3 is CASSEYKGLGTDTQYF. The CDR3 region has the DNA TGTGCCAGCAGTGAATATAAGGGTTTGGGCACAGATACGCAGTATTTT.

The chain couples TRBV27 to TRBJ1-2; tentative D call: TRBD1 (6 bases). The CDR3 covers 13 residues. The ends were cut back, 4 bases at V and 4 bases at J, with 10 bases in the middle. CDR1 and CDR2 (germline): MNHEY, SMNVEV (reference sequence). CDR3 sequence (DNA): TGTGCCAGCAGTTCGGGACACCTCTATGGCTACACCTTC. It translates to CASSSGHLYGYTF.

Written as DNA, the CDR3 is TGTGCCAGCAGCTCCGGGACAGGGGGCACCGGGGAGCTGTTTTTT. Its protein product is CASSSGTGGTGELFF. The chain links TRBV13 to TRBJ2-2, with 11 positions matching TRBD1. Losses at the gene ends were 4 bases for V and 4 bases for J; bases not matched to a gene: 2. Germline values: CDR1 PRHDT, CDR2 FYEKMQ (reference sequence). The CDR3 has 15 amino acids.

In its sample, this clone was seen a few times. J is TRBJ1-1 and V is TRBV27; no definite D call. CDR1 MNHEY and CDR2 SMNVEV come from the germline V gene (reference sequence). CDR3 length equals 13 residues. V was pared by 1 base and J by 8 bases, with 11 bases between. The CDR3 spells CASSLLSETEAFF. The DNA for the CDR3 is TGTGCCAGCAGTTTATTATCAGAGACCGAAGCTTTCTTT.

This clone was detected a few times. The genes are TRBV28 and TRBJ2-1, with 9 bases fitting TRBD2. The CDR3 has 15 amino acids. The junction had 9 bases not matched to a gene; V was cut back by 2 bases and J by 10 bases. The germline gives CDR1 MDHEN, CDR2 SYDVKM. Here the CDR3 DNA reads TGTGCCAGCAGTTTAATCGCGGGAGGGGGATACGAGCAGTTCTTC. It yields the protein CASSLIAGGGYEQFF.

The V and J genes are TRBV30 and TRBJ1-5, with 7 bases matching TRBD1. Germline V lookup: CDR1 GTSNPN, CDR2 SVGIG (reference sequence). The CDR3 extends over 13 amino acids. Unmatched junction bases numbered 7, after V lost 5 bases and J lost 6 bases. CDR3 in amino acids: CAWATGNGQPQHF. CDR3 coding DNA: TGTGCCTGGGCGACAGGGAACGGTCAGCCCCAGCATTTT.

V is TRBV6-1 and J is TRBJ2-2, with 10 bases lining up with TRBD2. CDR3 length: 16 amino acids. The germline CDR1 and CDR2 sequences are MNHNS and SASEGT. Losses at the gene ends were 3 bases for V and 2 bases for J; bases not matched to a gene: 3. Here the CDR3 DNA reads TGTGCCAGCAGTGAGGCTAGCGGGAGCAACACCGGGGAGCTGTTTTTT. It is translated as CASSEASGSNTGELFF.

This sequence joins TRBV29-1 and TRBJ2-7; D unclear. Germline values: CDR1 SQVTM, CDR2 ANQGSEA. Trimming removed 4 bases from V and 1 base from J, with 11 bases in between. The CDR3 length is 13 residues. CDR3 amino acids: CSVGLTTSYEQYF. CDR3 DNA: TGCAGCGTTGGCCTAACGACTTCCTACGAGCAGTACTTC.

This chain links TRBV29-1 with TRBJ2-7; TRBD2 matches at 11 bases. The CDR3 spans 12 residues. Germline V lookup: CDR1 SQVTM, CDR2 ANQGSEA. V lost 7 bases, J lost 3 bases, and 2 bases stayed unmatched. CDR3 nucleotides: TGCAGCGGCGGGACTAGCGGCTACGAGCAGTACTTC. This translates into CSGGTSGYEQYF.

This clone was seen a handful of times. The chain has TRBV11-2 and TRBJ1-2, with 7 bases fitting TRBD1. V shed 9 bases and J 4 bases; nucleotides not matched to a gene: 17. This CDR3 contains 16 residues. The germline V gene has CDR1 SGHAT and CDR2 FQNNGV. CDR3 sequence reads: CASFPNEGQAVYGYTF. The CDR3 DNA reads as TGTGCCAGTTTCCCAAACGAAGGACAGGCGGTCTATGGCTACACCTTC.

In its sample, this clone was seen once. In the same sample, other DNA sequences code for this CDR3. This chain joins TRBV6-5 and TRBJ2-7; no clear D. CDR3 size: 11 residues. V was trimmed by 2 bases and J by 6 bases, leaving 5 bases between them. Germline CDR1 is MNHEY and CDR2 is SVGAGI. Here the CDR3 reads CASSYGGEQYF. The CDR3 DNA is TGTGCCAGCAGTTACGGCGGCGAGCAGTACTTC.

In DNA, the CDR3 is TGCAGCGCCGACGGGGGGGTGGAAAACATTCAGTACTTC. Protein: CSADGGVENIQYF. This rearrangement joins TRBV29-1 to TRBJ2-4; 8 bases map to TRBD2. The CDR3 spans 13 residues. The germline V gene has CDR1 SQVTM and CDR2 ANQGSEA. V was clipped by 7 bases and J by 5 bases; unmatched bases: 7.

This sequence joins TRBV6-6 and TRBJ1-2; D is possibly TRBD1 (6 bases). Germline CDR1 reads MNHNY; CDR2 reads SVGAGI (reference sequence). The CDR3 runs 13 residues. V shed 4 bases and J shed 8 bases, with 14 bases lying between them. In DNA form, the CDR3 reads TGTGCCAGCAGTTTCAACAGGGTCGAAGGCTACACCTTC. Translated: CASSFNRVEGYTF.

This chain uses TRBV4-1 with TRBJ2-7, with D possibly matching TRBD1 (6 bases). The CDR3 covers 15 residues. Per germline, CDR1 MGHRA and CDR2 YSYEKL. V lost 2 bases to trimming and J lost 5 bases, with 16 bases between them. This CDR3 reads CASSQSRRTEHEQYF. The CDR3 DNA is TGCGCCAGCAGCCAAAGTCGGAGGACAGAACACGAGCAGTACTTC.

The chain recombines TRBV10-3 with TRBJ2-7, with D perhaps TRBD2 (7 bases). Germline CDR1 reads ENHRY; CDR2 reads SYGVKD. There are 16 residues in the CDR3. The germline V and J ends were trimmed by 0 bases and 5 bases, with 17 bases remaining between them. CDR3 in amino acids: CAISESPRGANDEQYF. The DNA for the CDR3 is TGTGCCATCAGTGAGTCGCCCCGGGGGGCAAACGACGAGCAGTACTTC.

The gene calls are TRBV9 and TRBJ2-1; 13 bases line up with TRBD2. Per germline, CDR1 SGDLS and CDR2 YYNGEE. The CDR3 runs 13 residues. J was trimmed by 10 bases and V by 3 bases; bases with no gene match: 1. The CDR3 DNA sequence: TGTGCCAGCAGCGCGACTAGCGGGAGGGAGCAGTTCTTC. It specifies CASSATSGREQFF.